The 7 T cell receptor beta chains below all came from one sample that was sequenced in a study of T cell repertoires in cytomegalovirus infection. MiXCR, run by TCRdb on the reads, gives a single entry per CDR3 protein. The repertoire has fewer than 80,000 distinct CDR3 sequences, 3.7% of them found once; the top ten carry 4.6%. Material for sequencing was PBMCs. The source of these receptors is a human donor in good health (CMV status not recorded). Some clones in this sample may be carry-over from other donors' samples.

This clonotype was detected many times. This chain connects TRBV20-1 to TRBJ2-7, with 7 nucleotides matching TRBD2. Germline trimming cut 3 bases from V and 4 bases from J; bases unmatched to any gene: 9. Germline V CDR1 and CDR2: DFQATT, SNEGSKA (reference sequence). CDR3 length: 14 amino acids. The CDR3 loop is CSASFSGELYEQYF. Written as DNA, the CDR3 is TGCAGTGCTAGTTTCAGCGGGGAATTATACGAGCAGTACTTC.

There are many counts of this clonotype. V gene TRBV20-1 combines with J gene TRBJ1-2; the match to TRBD1 covers 8 bases. CDR3 length equals 15 residues. V shed 2 bases, J shed 2 bases, and the junction held 7 bases outside the gene matches. The V gene's germline CDR1 is DFQATT and CDR2 SNEGSKA (reference sequence). This CDR3 reads CSARTNRGGNYGYTF. The CDR3, as DNA: TGCAGTGCTAGAACCAACAGGGGGGGCAACTATGGCTACACCTTC.

This clonotype was counted ten times or more. V usage is TRBV2 and J usage is TRBJ1-1; D remains ambiguous. V lost 7 bases and J lost 1, with 13 bases in between. Looked up from germline, CDR1 is SNHLY and CDR2 is FYNNEI. This CDR3 has 14 residues. As DNA, the CDR3 is TGTGCCAGCACCATCAAAACAGAGAACACTGAAGCTTTCTTT. Its translation: CASTIKTENTEAFF.

This clonotype was found many times. This chain connects TRBV28 to TRBJ1-5; tentative D call: TRBD1 (6 bases). CDR1 is MDHEN, CDR2 SYDVKM, per germline. This CDR3 contains 16 residues. The germline V and J ends were trimmed by 3 bases and 0 bases, with 12 bases remaining between them. The CDR3 spells CASSLRQANSNQPQHF. CDR3 in DNA: TGTGCCAGCAGTTTGCGACAGGCGAATAGCAATCAGCCCCAGCATTTT. The complete variable domain, with remaining parts taken from reference TRBV28 and TRBJ1-5, reads DVKVTQSSRYLVKRTGEKVFLECVQDMDHENMFWYRQDPGLGLRLIYFSYDVKMKEKGDIPEGYSVSREKKERFSLILESASTNQTSMYLCASSLRQANSNQPQHFGDGTRLSIL.

Ten or more counts support this clonotype. The CDR3 region has the DNA TGCAGTGCTAGATCGAGGCAGGGCGGGGAGCTGTTTTTT. It specifies CSARSRQGGELFF. The rearrangement uses TRBV20-1 and TRBJ2-2, with D perhaps TRBD1 (5 bases). Germline V gives CDR1 DFQATT, CDR2 SNEGSKA (reference sequence). The V gene lost 2 bases and the J gene lost 7 bases, with 11 bases spanning the gap. This CDR3 is 13 amino acids long.

This clonotype was counted at least ten times. This chain connects TRBV10-3 to TRBJ1-1, with a possible D match to TRBD1 (6 bases). The CDR3 totals 15 residues. V shed 4 bases and J shed 4 bases, with 16 bases lying between them. CDR1 is ENHRY, CDR2 SYGVKD, per germline. The CDR3 protein is CAISGLAAGVTEAFF. The CDR3, as DNA: TGTGCCATCAGTGGACTAGCGGCAGGGGTCACTGAAGCTTTCTTT.

This clonotype was seen repeatedly, ten times or more. The chain links TRBV7-8 to TRBJ1-5; D gene uncertain. This CDR3 has 17 amino acids. V was shortened by 5 bases and J by 4 bases, with 21 bases between the two germline ends. Germline V CDR1 and CDR2: SGHVS, FQNEAQ. Here the CDR3 reads CASSPYPGRYPNQPQHF. The CDR3 DNA reads TGTGCCAGCAGCCCGTATCCTGGTCGATACCCTAATCAGCCCCAGCATTTT.